These 10 T cell receptor beta chains were all obtained from the same sample, sequenced in a study of identical twins (dated by TCRdb to between 2015 and 2016). Libraries were prepared through 5' RACE. Sequenced on an Illumina HiSeq 2000. TCRdb ran its own pipeline on the public reads, namely fastp trimming at Q25 and MiXCR clone calling, and kept in-frame beta chains. Every CDR3 protein is listed once, alongside the most common genes and DNA of its rows. This sample comprises hundreds of thousands of distinct CDR3 sequences, 8.5% to 9.5% of them detected only once. Clones ranked in the top ten supply 0.8% to 1% of the sample. These data also formed part of another study, on yellow fever vaccine responses in identical twins.

Sequenced: PBMCs. The receptors shown here come from a woman aged 18-29 years in good health.

This chain joins TRBV5-6 and TRBJ2-4; tentative D call: TRBD1 (6 bases). The CDR3 has 18 amino acids. V dropped 1 base and J dropped 0 bases, with 17 bases sitting between them. From germline, CDR1 is SGHDT and CDR2 YYEEEE. As DNA, the CDR3 is TGTGCCAGCAGCTTGCTGGACAGCCCACTCCTAGCCAAAAACATTCAGTACTTC. Translation: CASSLLDSPLLAKNIQYF.

This clonotype was seen a few times. The chain links TRBV7-9 to TRBJ2-2, with D uncertain. CDR1 and CDR2 (germline): SEHNR, FQNEAQ (reference sequence). This CDR3 has 13 residues. Trimming removed 5 bases from V and 3 bases from J, with 7 bases in between. The DNA of the CDR3 is TGTGCCAGCAGCCCTACGGACACCGGGGAGCTGTTTTTT. This sequence encodes CASSPTDTGELFF.

This clonotype came up a few times. The chain couples TRBV20-1 to TRBJ2-7; D is unresolved. The V gene lost 2 bases and the J gene lost 3 bases, with 8 bases spanning the gap. Germline V gene sequence: CDR1 DFQATT, CDR2 SNEGSKA (reference sequence). CDR3 length equals 12 residues. CDR3 DNA sequence: TGCAGTGCTAGACCCTTCCTCTACGAGCAGTACTTC. Translating gives CSARPFLYEQYF.

This clonotype was seen more than once but under ten times. Here the CDR3 reads CASMPTGPSEQYF. CDR3 nucleotides: TGTGCCAGCATGCCGACGGGACCCTCCGAGCAGTACTTC. The rearrangement links TRBV28 to TRBJ2-7, with D tentatively TRBD1 or TRBD2 (5 bases each). CDR1 MDHEN and CDR2 SYDVKM come from the germline V gene. CDR3 size: 13 residues. Trimming took off 7 bases at V and 6 bases at J, with 16 bases between the two ends.

This clonotype was found a few times. Here the CDR3 reads CASSQDRVSGWAQPQHF. CDR3 bases: TGCGCCAGCAGCCAAGATAGGGTCAGTGGGTGGGCTCAGCCCCAGCATTTT. J is TRBJ1-5 and V is TRBV4-1; D call uncertain. Trimming shortened V by 0 bases and J by 6 bases, and 18 bases separated the two germline ends. Germline V gives CDR1 MGHRA, CDR2 YSYEKL. The CDR3 runs to 17 residues.

This clonotype showed up many times. The CDR3 DNA reads TGTGCCAGCAGTCCGACAGGGAGGGTTGGTGAGCAGTTCTTC. Its protein is CASSPTGRVGEQFF. This chain connects TRBV27 to TRBJ2-1; D might be TRBD1 or TRBD2, each matching 7 bases. CDR3 size: 14 residues. CDR1 is MNHEY and CDR2 is SMNVEV in the germline V gene (reference sequence). V lost 5 bases to trimming and J lost 9 bases, with 17 bases between them.

The V and J genes are TRBV9 and TRBJ1-6; TRBD1 is a possible D gene (6 bases). The V gene lost 3 bases and the J gene lost 6 bases, with 10 bases spanning the gap. This CDR3 region has 14 residues. Looked up from germline, CDR1 is SGDLS and CDR2 is YYNGEE. CDR3 loop: CASSADSLNSPLHF. The DNA for the CDR3 is TGTGCCAGCAGCGCGGACAGCCTTAATTCACCCCTCCACTTT.

This clonotype was counted many times. V and J are TRBV5-1 and TRBJ2-7; no firm D call. V lost 2 bases, J lost 3 bases, and 9 bases lay in between. Germline V gene data show CDR1 as SGHRS and CDR2 as YFSETQ. The length of the CDR3 is 13 residues. CDR3: CASSLPSYYEQYF. CDR3 coding DNA: TGCGCCAGCAGCTTACCCAGCTACTACGAGCAGTACTTC.

This rearrangement joins TRBV9 to TRBJ2-4; D is unresolved. CDR1 SGDLS and CDR2 YYNGEE come from the germline V gene. The V and J ends lost 0 bases and 9 bases respectively, with 22 bases between them. The CDR3 has 17 amino acids. The CDR3 sequence is CASSVDPPQQPLSIQYF. The CDR3 DNA follows: TGTGCCAGCAGCGTAGATCCCCCACAGCAGCCGCTGAGCATTCAGTACTTC.

This clonotype turned up a few times. This chain joins TRBV18 and TRBJ2-7; D possibly uses TRBD1 or TRBD2 (5 bases each). The germline V gene encodes CDR1 KGHSH and CDR2 LQKENI. The CDR3 has 15 residues. Trimming took 2 bases from V and 0 from J, leaving 11 bases between them. CDR3 sequence: CASSPTGANSYEQYF. CDR3 bases: TGTGCCAGCTCACCAACCGGGGCTAACTCCTACGAGCAGTACTTC.